A single sample gave rise to the 28 T cell receptor beta chains below, sequenced in a study of control samples from healthy donors and cancer patients. Sequenced by immunoSEQ multiplex PCR; TCRdb stores in-frame clones only, minus some. The data show some 140,000 clones, approximately 90% seen once. Source material: blood. Every receptor here comes from a woman aged 25-40 years in good health.

This clone appeared a single time. The rearrangement links TRBV25-1 to TRBJ1-2; D perhaps matches TRBD1 (5 bases). Germline loops: CDR1 MGHDK, CDR2 SYGVNS. The CDR3 has 13 residues. The V end was cut by 3 bases, the J end by 4 bases, with 9 bases between. CDR3 nucleotide sequence: TGTGCCAGCAGTGAGCCAGGGCGCTATGGCTACACCTTC. Translating gives CASSEPGRYGYTF.

This chain uses TRBV3-1 (or the pseudogene TRBV3-2) with TRBJ1-1; D unresolved. CDR3 length: 15 amino acids. Looked up from germline, CDR1 is LGHDT and CDR2 is YNNKEL (reference sequence). Trimming cost V 1 base and J 2 bases, with 11 bases left between them. DNA for the CDR3: TGTGCCAGCAGCCAAGGATATTCAGATAACACTGAAGCTTTCTTT. The encoded protein is CASSQGYSDNTEAFF.

The genes are TRBV29-1 and TRBJ1-2; 8 bases are a match to TRBD1. The J segment lost 5 bases and the V segment lost 5 bases, leaving 10 bases of the junction unmatched. The CDR3 is 14 amino acids. The V gene's germline CDR1 is SQVTM and CDR2 ANQGSEA. CDR3 loop: CSVLTGGNGYGYTF. For the CDR3, the DNA is TGCAGCGTTCTCACAGGGGGTAACGGGTATGGCTACACCTTC. The entire variable domain, with the rest obtained from reference TRBV29-1 and TRBJ1-2, is as follows: SAVISQKPSRDICQRGTSLTIQCQVDSQVTMMFWYRQQPGQSLTLIATANQGSEATYESGFVIDKFPISRPNLTFSTLTVSNMSPEDSSIYLCSVLTGGNGYGYTFGSGTRLTVV.

This chain links TRBV2 with TRBJ1-4; D remains unclear. This CDR3 has 14 amino acids. Germline V gene sequence: CDR1 SNHLY, CDR2 FYNNEI. V shed 4 bases and J shed 8 bases, with 14 bases lying between them. The CDR3 is CASSVTAGYEKLFF. Here the CDR3 DNA reads TGTGCCAGCAGTGTAACCGCCGGGTACGAAAAACTGTTTTTT.

This clone was seen a single time. J is TRBJ2-3 and V is TRBV9; the D gene is possibly TRBD2 (6 bases). The germline gives CDR1 SGDLS, CDR2 YYNGEE. Trimming took off 0 bases at V and 0 bases at J, with 20 bases between the two ends. This CDR3 region has 19 residues. This CDR3 reads CASSVGFGLGGLSTDTQYF. CDR3 nucleotide sequence: TGTGCCAGCAGCGTAGGATTCGGGTTGGGCGGACTAAGCACAGATACGCAGTATTTT.

The rearrangement uses TRBV18 and TRBJ2-5; D gene unclear. CDR3 length: 11 amino acids. V gave up 2 bases and J gave up 5 bases, with 3 bases separating them. Germline assignment: CDR1 KGHSH and CDR2 LQKENI. The CDR3 bases are TGTGCCAGCTCACCAACCGAGACCCAGTACTTC. Protein: CASSPTETQYF.

The chain combines TRBV2 with TRBJ2-7; 15 bases line up with TRBD2. The CDR3 has 13 residues. The V and J ends lost 10 bases and 7 bases, in that order; junction bases with no gene match: 5. In germline, CDR1 is SNHLY, CDR2 FYNNEI. CDR3 loop: CATRGLAGGEQYF. Here the CDR3 DNA reads TGTGCCACAAGGGGACTAGCGGGAGGTGAGCAGTACTTC.

The genes are TRBV7-2 and TRBJ2-4; D may be TRBD2 (6 bases). The CDR3 runs to 16 residues. CDR1 SGHTA and CDR2 FQGNSA come from the germline V gene. V shed 3 bases and J shed 1 base, with 13 bases lying between them. CDR3 sequence reads: CASSLSRSGAKNIQYF. CDR3 bases: TGTGCCAGCAGCTTGAGTCGAAGCGGGGCCAAAAACATTCAGTACTTC.

The chain has TRBV6-1 and TRBJ1-1; D is perhaps TRBD1 (5 bases). Germline CDR1 is MNHNS and CDR2 is SASEGT. Trimming took off 7 bases at V and 7 bases at J, with 22 bases between the two ends. This CDR3 contains 15 residues. DNA of the CDR3: TGTGCCAGCACCCGTGTAAGCAGGGACGACAATGAAGCTTTCTTT. Protein sequence: CASTRVSRDDNEAFF.

The rearrangement links TRBV19 to TRBJ1-1; no clear D gene. The CDR3 runs to 15 residues. The germline V gene encodes CDR1 LNHDA and CDR2 SQIVND (reference sequence). With 5 bases removed from V and 0 bases from J, the gap between germline ends came to 13 bases. The CDR3 DNA reads as TGTGCCAGTAGTGGGAGAGGCACGATGAACACTGAAGCTTTCTTT. It encodes CASSGRGTMNTEAFF.

The chain has TRBV7-2 and TRBJ1-1; D unclear. V dropped 2 bases and J dropped 5 bases, with 9 bases sitting between them. The CDR3 loop spans 13 amino acids. The V gene's germline CDR1 is SGHTA and CDR2 FQGNSA. The CDR3 DNA reads as TGTGCCAGCAGCTTATATTGGGGAACTGAAGCTTTCTTT. It encodes CASSLYWGTEAFF.

The chain combines TRBV9 with TRBJ1-6; 8 bases align to TRBD1. Germline V gives CDR1 SGDLS, CDR2 YYNGEE. Trimming at V came to 0 bases and at J to 5 bases, leaving 7 bases not matched to a gene. CDR3 length: 17 amino acids. CDR3 in amino acids: CASSVGQGAPHNSPLHF. CDR3 DNA sequence: TGTGCCAGCAGCGTAGGTCAGGGGGCGCCCCATAATTCACCCCTCCACTTT.

The V gene is TRBV19, the J gene TRBJ2-7; a weak D match, TRBD2 (7 bases). V was cut by 3 bases and J by 2 bases, with 14 bases left in between. The CDR3 length is 15 residues. Germline-derived CDR1 and CDR2 are LNHDA and SQIVND (reference sequence). The CDR3 bases are TGTGCCAGTAGTATTTTGGGGGGGCTACCCTACGAGCAGTACTTC. Protein: CASSILGGLPYEQYF. Looking up the rest from reference TRBV19 and TRBJ2-7 gives the full variable domain: DGGITQSPKYLFRKEGQNVTLSCEQNLNHDAMYWYRQDPGQGLRLIYYSQIVNDFQKGDIAEGYSVSREKKESFPLTVTSAQKNPTAFYLCASSILGGLPYEQYFGPGTRLTVT.

This clone was picked up one time. This chain uses TRBV6-5 with TRBJ1-5, with 7 bases matching TRBD1. Germline-derived CDR1 and CDR2 are MNHEY and SVGAGI. CDR3 length: 15 residues. J gave up 7 bases and V 4 bases, and 10 bases lay outside the gene matches. Here the CDR3 reads CASSFSARGWQPQHF. For the CDR3, the DNA is TGTGCCAGCAGTTTTTCCGCCAGGGGGTGGCAGCCCCAGCATTTT.

This clone was seen just once. V is TRBV9 and J is TRBJ1-1; the match to TRBD1 covers 7 bases. Germline CDR1 SGDLS, CDR2 YYNGEE. V lost 6 bases and J lost 4; bases outside the gene matches: 12. The CDR3 runs to 15 residues. CDR3 sequence: CASTRGLWTGTEAFF. CDR3 nucleotide sequence: TGTGCCAGCACCAGGGGGTTATGGACGGGCACTGAAGCTTTCTTT.

The chain recombines TRBV5-6 with TRBJ2-1, with 8 nucleotides matching TRBD2. The CDR3 consists of 15 residues. The trim removed 7 bases at V and 6 bases at J, leaving 12 bases unmatched. Germline V lookup: CDR1 SGHDT, CDR2 YYEEEE. The CDR3 loop reads CASGIGAGGGNEQFF. CDR3 sequence (DNA): TGTGCCAGCGGCATAGGGGCGGGAGGTGGCAATGAGCAGTTCTTC.

The V call is TRBV5-6, the J call TRBJ1-5, with unresolved D. The germline V gene encodes CDR1 SGHDT and CDR2 YYEEEE. This CDR3 has 15 residues. V lost 2 bases and J lost 0, with 9 bases in between. The CDR3 nucleotides read TGTGCCAGCAGCTTCGGCACTTATAGCAATCAGCCCCAGCATTTT. As protein: CASSFGTYSNQPQHF. Full variable domain (outside the CDR3, taken from reference TRBV5-6 and TRBJ1-5): DAGVTQSPTHLIKTRGQQVTLRCSPKSGHDTVSWYQQALGQGPQFIFQYYEEEERQRGNFPDRFSGHQFPNYSSELNVNALLLGDSALYLCASSFGTYSNQPQHFGDGTRLSIL.

This chain connects TRBV5-1 to TRBJ2-7; tentative D call: TRBD1 (6 bases). This CDR3 is 13 amino acids long. The germline V gene has CDR1 SGHRS and CDR2 YFSETQ. V dropped 2 bases and J dropped 6 bases, with 12 bases sitting between them. The CDR3 region has the DNA TGCGCCAGCAGCTTTAAGGGGGACGGCGAGCAGTACTTC. This codes for CASSFKGDGEQYF. Based on the CDR3 plus reference TRBV5-1 and TRBJ2-7, the full variable domain is KAGVTQTPRYLIKTRGQQVTLSCSPISGHRSVSWYQQTPGQGLQFLFEYFSETQRNKGNFPGRFSGRQFSNSRSEMNVSTLELGDSALYLCASSFKGDGEQYFGPGTRLTVT.

On this clone: One end of the junction does not line up with germline, which may come from a read error. V and J are TRBV3-1 (or the pseudogene TRBV3-2) and TRBJ2-3; D tentatively reads TRBD1 or TRBD2 (6 bases each). This CDR3 contains 12 residues. Germline V gene sequence: CDR1 LGHDT, CDR2 YNNKEL (reference sequence). The CDR3 sequence: CASSLRTGAMHF. CDR3 in DNA: TGTGCCAGCAGCCTCAGGACGGGGGCAATGCATTTT.

In nucleotides, the CDR3 is TGCGCCAGCAGGCCCCTAGCGGGGGACAATGAGCAGTTCTTC. This translates into CASRPLAGDNEQFF. The chain carries TRBV5-1 and TRBJ2-1, with 10 nucleotides matching TRBD2. With 5 bases clipped from V and 5 bases from J, the junction kept 4 bases outside the gene matches. Looked up from germline, CDR1 is SGHRS and CDR2 is YFSETQ. The CDR3 runs to 14 residues.

The chain recombines TRBV19 with TRBJ1-2; no clear D gene. V was trimmed by 5 bases and J by 5 bases, leaving 18 bases between them. The length of the CDR3 is 15 residues. From germline, CDR1 is LNHDA and CDR2 SQIVND (reference sequence). The CDR3 reads CASSSPGGILYGYTF. The CDR3 DNA follows: TGTGCCAGTAGTTCCCCGGGCGGGATTCTGTATGGCTACACCTTC.

The sample holds a few counts of this clone. The CDR3 region is CASTPNRGANTGELFF. The CDR3 region has the DNA TGCGCCAGCACACCTAACAGGGGCGCGAACACCGGGGAGCTGTTTTTT. V is TRBV10-2 and J is TRBJ2-2, with 7 bases matching TRBD1. This CDR3 has 16 residues. The junction had 8 bases not matched to a gene; V was cut back by 7 bases and J by 0 bases. Germline V lookup: CDR1 WSHSY, CDR2 SAAADI.

The chain couples TRBV7-6 to TRBJ2-2; 7 nucleotides align to TRBD2. The CDR3 has 15 amino acids. Germline CDR1 SGHVS, CDR2 FNYEAQ. V trimming: 4 bases; J trimming: 2 bases; junction bases outside the gene matches: 4. The CDR3 DNA reads TGTGCCAGCAGCTCGAGCGGGGCCAACACCGGGGAGCTGTTTTTT. Translation gives CASSSSGANTGELFF.

Here the CDR3 DNA reads TGTGCCTGGAGAGGTCTGACTGCTGGCTACACCTTC. This encodes CAWRGLTAGYTF. This chain links TRBV30 with TRBJ1-2; the D is unclear. The germline gives CDR1 GTSNPN, CDR2 SVGIG (reference sequence). The V end lost 3 bases, the J end lost 7 bases, and 12 bases lay between the germline ends. The CDR3 totals 12 residues.

This sequence joins TRBV6-5 and TRBJ1-1; the D gene is possibly TRBD1 (5 bases). Trimming took 5 bases from V and 4 from J, leaving 17 bases between them. CDR3 length: 15 residues. Germline V lookup: CDR1 MNHEY, CDR2 SVGAGI. CDR3 DNA: TGTGCCAGCAGTACCTGGGGTCAGGGCGTCACTGAAGCTTTCTTT. Its translation: CASSTWGQGVTEAFF.

The chain joins TRBV7-2 to TRBJ2-3, with D possibly TRBD1 on 5 matching bases. The length of the CDR3 is 13 residues. V was pared by 5 bases and J by 4 bases, with 10 bases between. Germline loops: CDR1 SGHTA, CDR2 FQGNSA. In DNA form, the CDR3 reads TGTGCCAGCAGCCTTTCCAGGGCAGATACGCAGTATTTT. It encodes CASSLSRADTQYF.

The gene calls are TRBV30 and TRBJ1-3; tentatively, D is TRBD1 (5 bases). The ends were cut back, 3 bases at V and 4 bases at J, with 10 bases in the middle. Germline V gene data show CDR1 as GTSNPN and CDR2 as SVGIG (reference sequence). This CDR3 is built from 13 residues. Written as DNA, the CDR3 is TGTGCCTGGAGAATCAGGGAAGGAAACACCATATATTTT. Amino acids: CAWRIREGNTIYF.

The V gene is TRBV9, the J gene TRBJ2-1; D may correspond to TRBD1 or TRBD2 (5 bases each). Trimming took off 3 bases at V and 6 bases at J, with 13 bases between the two ends. This CDR3 has 14 amino acids. Germline V gene lookup returns CDR1 SGDLS and CDR2 YYNGEE. The CDR3 coding sequence is TGTGCCAGCAGCGGGATGGGGGTTGGCAATGAGCAGTTCTTC. It is translated as CASSGMGVGNEQFF.